The 20 T cell receptor beta chains below come from one sample, sequenced in a study of blood T cell repertoires in COVID-19. This table comes from immunoSEQ multiplex PCR, and its TCRdb copy is limited to in-frame clones, with some not included. The table records about 410,000 clones, approximately 90% of them present only once. The sequencing sample was made of peripheral blood. Receptor source: a woman in her 40s with COVID-19, enrolled during active disease.

This chain connects TRBV5-1 to TRBJ2-7; TRBD2 is a possible D gene (5 bases). CDR3 length: 11 residues. Germline V gives CDR1 SGHRS, CDR2 YFSETQ. Trimming removed 8 bases at V and 0 bases at J, with 6 bases between. CDR3 bases: TGCGCCAGTCGGGACTCCTACGAGCAGTACTTC. Its translation: CASRDSYEQYF.

This clone has just one count. The chain employs TRBV5-1 and TRBJ2-5; possibly TRBD1 for D (5 bases). V lost 2 bases to trimming and J lost 1 base, with 12 bases between them. The CDR3 has 15 residues. Germline V gene lookup returns CDR1 SGHRS and CDR2 YFSETQ. The CDR3 region has the DNA TGCGCCAGCAGCTTAGCAGGGTCAAGCCAAGAGACCCAGTACTTC. Amino acids: CASSLAGSSQETQYF.

The CDR3 coding sequence is TGTGCCAGCAGTGAGGCTAGCGCTACACGCACAGATACGCAGTATTTT. The encoded protein is CASSEASATRTDTQYF. The genes are TRBV27 and TRBJ2-3; D is possibly TRBD2 (6 bases). Germline CDR1 and CDR2: MNHEY and SMNVEV (reference sequence). The CDR3 covers 16 residues. V was cut by 5 bases and J by 1 base, with 16 bases left in between.

The V gene is TRBV30, the J gene TRBJ1-6; 9 nucleotides match TRBD1. The CDR3 has 13 residues. Germline CDR1 is GTSNPN and CDR2 is SVGIG (reference sequence). J gave up 10 bases and V 5 bases, and 6 bases lay outside the gene matches. The CDR3 reads CAWWTGASSPLHF. The CDR3 DNA follows: TGTGCCTGGTGGACAGGGGCGTCCTCACCCCTCCACTTT.

The chain recombines TRBV7-8 with TRBJ1-3, with a weak D call TRBD1 (6 bases). This CDR3 has 15 residues. In germline, CDR1 is SGHVS, CDR2 FQNEAQ. The V gene lost 5 bases and the J gene lost 4 bases, with 15 bases spanning the gap. This CDR3 reads CASSPPTGLGNTIYF. In DNA, the CDR3 is TGTGCCAGCAGCCCACCCACAGGGCTCGGAAACACCATATATTTT.

The rearrangement joins TRBV28 to TRBJ1-5, with TRBD1 identical over 9 bases. The CDR3 contains 15 residues. Trimming at V came to 10 bases and at J to 2 bases, leaving 9 bases not matched to a gene. Looked up from germline, CDR1 is MDHEN and CDR2 is SYDVKM. CDR3 region: CATPGTGTGNQPQHF. The DNA of the CDR3 is TGTGCCACCCCTGGGACAGGGACGGGCAATCAGCCCCAGCATTTT. Together with reference TRBV28 and TRBJ1-5, the CDR3 gives the full variable domain: DVKVTQSSRYLVKRTGEKVFLECVQDMDHENMFWYRQDPGLGLRLIYFSYDVKMKEKGDIPEGYSVSREKKERFSLILESASTNQTSMYLCATPGTGTGNQPQHFGDGTRLSIL.

The rearrangement joins TRBV5-1 to TRBJ2-5; D is possibly TRBD2 (5 bases). From germline, CDR1 is SGHRS and CDR2 YFSETQ. The ends were cut back, 2 bases at V and 1 base at J, with 9 bases in the middle. CDR3 length: 14 amino acids. In nucleotides, the CDR3 is TGCGCCAGCAGCTTACGGGGAATCCAAGAGACCCAGTACTTC. Translating it yields CASSLRGIQETQYF.

The chain employs TRBV2 and TRBJ2-1; D unresolved. The CDR3 length is 8 residues. Per germline, CDR1 SNHLY and CDR2 FYNNEI. V was pared by 6 bases and J by 12 bases, with 3 bases between. CDR3 in amino acids: CASSWQFF. CDR3 DNA sequence: TGTGCCAGCAGCTGGCAGTTCTTC.

This clone showed up just once. The V gene is TRBV16, the J gene TRBJ2-5; TRBD1 matches 9 bases. CDR3 length equals 14 residues. Germline CDR1 reads KGHSY; CDR2 reads FQNENV. V trimming: 3 bases; J trimming: 1 base; junction bases outside the gene matches: 0. DNA of the CDR3: TGTGCCAGCAGCCAGGACAGGGGCCAAGAGACCCAGTACTTC. Its protein product is CASSQDRGQETQYF.

The V gene is TRBV6-5, the J gene TRBJ2-3; 8 bases map to TRBD2. Unmatched junction bases numbered 9, after V lost 6 bases and J lost 4 bases. Looked up from germline, CDR1 is MNHEY and CDR2 is SVGAGI. This CDR3 is built from 15 residues. The CDR3 protein is CASSPHGGAADTQYF. CDR3 bases: TGTGCCAGCAGCCCCCACGGGGGGGCAGCAGATACGCAGTATTTT.

The chain is built from TRBV7-6 and TRBJ2-5; TRBD2 matches 11 bases. Trimming took 5 bases from V and 1 from J; bases not matched to a gene: 9. Germline V gives CDR1 SGHVS, CDR2 FNYEAQ. This CDR3 is built from 17 residues. CDR3 loop: CASSPTPSGGTQETQYF. CDR3 sequence (DNA): TGTGCCAGCAGCCCTACCCCTAGCGGGGGGACCCAAGAGACCCAGTACTTC.

This rearrangement joins TRBV21-1 to TRBJ1-6. TRBV21-1 counts as a pseudogene. The CDR3 extends over 19 amino acids. CDR3 sequence reads: CASSFDYKAGVGYNSPLHF. CDR3 DNA: TGTGCCAGCAGTTTCGACTACAAGGCGGGGGTAGGATATAATTCACCCCTCCACTTT.

This chain joins TRBV18 and TRBJ1-1, with 10 bases matching TRBD1. This CDR3 is 14 amino acids long. The germline CDR1 and CDR2 sequences are KGHSH and LQKENI. V lost 6 bases and J lost 7; bases outside the gene matches: 8. DNA for the CDR3: TGTGCCAGCTCTGCGACAGGGGGCAGGGGTGAAGCTTTCTTT. Its translation: CASSATGGRGEAFF. Full variable domain (remainder filled in from reference TRBV18 and TRBJ1-1): NAGVMQNPRHLVRRRGQEARLRCSPMKGHSHVYWYRQLPEEGLKFMVYLQKENIIDESGMPKERFSAEFPKEGPSILRIQQVVRGDSAAYFCASSATGGRGEAFFGQGTRLTVV.

This chain links TRBV10-2 with TRBJ1-5; D remains ambiguous. In germline, CDR1 is WSHSY, CDR2 SAAADI. V lost 7 bases and J 3 bases, leaving 10 bases between the germline ends. The CDR3 consists of 13 residues. The CDR3 here is CASNVGNNQPQHF. The CDR3 bases are TGCGCCAGCAATGTGGGCAACAATCAGCCCCAGCATTTT.

The J gene is TRBJ2-5, the V gene TRBV19; no firm D call. Trimming shortened V by 3 bases and J by 2 bases, and 7 bases separated the two germline ends. The CDR3 has 13 amino acids. CDR1 is LNHDA and CDR2 is SQIVND in the germline V gene (reference sequence). Here the CDR3 DNA reads TGTGCCAGTAGTATCGGGTTTCAAGAGACCCAGTACTTC. Its translation is CASSIGFQETQYF.

This chain joins TRBV25-1 and TRBJ1-1; TRBD1 is a possible D gene (5 bases). This CDR3 contains 15 residues. Germline values: CDR1 MGHDK, CDR2 SYGVNS. Trimming cost V 3 bases and J 3 bases, with 14 bases left between them. CDR3 in DNA: TGTGCCAGCAGTGACTCCTCTGGGGGGGACACTGAAGCTTTCTTT. As protein: CASSDSSGGDTEAFF.

The chain couples TRBV2 to TRBJ1-1; no clear D gene. The CDR3 is made up of 12 amino acids. Per germline, CDR1 SNHLY and CDR2 FYNNEI. V was trimmed by 4 bases and J by 6 bases, leaving 9 bases between them. CDR3 DNA sequence: TGTGCCAGCAGTGCCCAGCGACCTGAAGCTTTCTTT. Its protein product is CASSAQRPEAFF.

The rearrangement links TRBV5-1 to TRBJ1-1; D is ambiguous. With 6 bases removed from V and 5 bases from J, the gap between germline ends came to 20 bases. CDR1 and CDR2 (germline): SGHRS, YFSETQ. The CDR3 totals 15 residues. Written as DNA, the CDR3 is TGCGCCAGCACCTTTAAATCGAGAGGGCGGACTGAAGCTTTCTTT. Protein product: CASTFKSRGRTEAFF. Combining the CDR3 with reference TRBV5-1 and TRBJ1-1 gives the whole variable domain KAGVTQTPRYLIKTRGQQVTLSCSPISGHRSVSWYQQTPGQGLQFLFEYFSETQRNKGNFPGRFSGRQFSNSRSEMNVSTLELGDSALYLCASTFKSRGRTEAFFGQGTRLTVV.

The chain couples TRBV7-9 to TRBJ2-1; D may be TRBD1 (6 bases). The ends were cut back, 2 bases at V and 8 bases at J, with 10 bases in the middle. This CDR3 is built from 13 residues. Germline CDR1 reads SEHNR; CDR2 reads FQNEAQ (reference sequence). CDR3 sequence reads: CASSLQGTHEQFF. The CDR3 coding sequence is TGTGCCAGCAGCTTACAGGGGACACATGAGCAGTTCTTC. The full variable domain, its missing parts supplied by reference TRBV7-9 and TRBJ2-1, is DTGVSQNPRHKITKRGQNVTFRCDPISEHNRLYWYRQTLGQGPEFLTYFQNEAQLEKSRLLSDRFSAERPKGSFSTLEIQRTEQGDSAMYLCASSLQGTHEQFFGPGTRLTVL.

The chain joins TRBV4-2 to TRBJ1-3; 8 bases are a match to TRBD1. This CDR3 region has 17 residues. Germline V gene lookup returns CDR1 LGHNA and CDR2 YNFKEQ. J lost 4 bases, V lost 4 bases, and 12 bases had no gene match. CDR3 DNA sequence: TGTGCCAGCAGCCTCCGAGTCCCAGGGGGCGAGGGAAACACCATATATTTT. This gives the protein CASSLRVPGGEGNTIYF.